The next 5 T cell receptor beta chains were all read from a single sample in a study of Ad26.COV2.S vaccination and SARS-CoV-2 variants. Sample treatment: about 20 received Ad26.COV2.S at low or high dose, single or two shots; about 5 received placebo; per-sample allocation not given. At day 63 after the first vaccine or placebo injection, samples were drawn. Libraries were prepared by immunoSEQ multiplex PCR; TCRdb keeps only in-frame clonotypes and omits some of them. This sample has 350,000 to 600,000 clones, with 80% to 90% found just once. The sample consisted of peripheral blood, taken in a trial of Ad26.COV2.S vaccine versus placebo. Every receptor here comes from a person between 18 and 65 years old who received the Ad26.COV2.S COVID-19 vaccine or a placebo.

The chain joins TRBV27 to TRBJ1-2, with D uncertain. Germline CDR1 MNHEY, CDR2 SMNVEV (reference sequence). Trimming removed 7 bases at V and 10 bases at J, with 25 bases between. This CDR3 has 15 amino acids. The CDR3 reads CASTLLPTLLHDYTF. CDR3 nucleotide sequence: TGTGCCAGCACCCTACTCCCGACCTTATTGCATGACTACACCTTC.

The V gene is TRBV20-1, the J gene TRBJ2-1; D uncertain. The germline CDR1 and CDR2 sequences are DFQATT and SNEGSKA (reference sequence). Trimming removed 3 bases from V and 0 bases from J, with 12 bases in between. The CDR3 extends over 15 amino acids. CDR3 protein: CSASRPLSSYNEQFF. The DNA for the CDR3 is TGCAGTGCTAGTAGGCCTCTAAGCTCCTACAATGAGCAGTTCTTC.

This clone was observed at least ten times. The DNA of the CDR3 is TGTGCCAGCAGTTTAGGGCTAGCGACGGCTGAGCAGTTCTTC. Its protein is CASSLGLATAEQFF. The chain carries TRBV6-2 or TRBV6-3 and TRBJ2-1, with D maybe TRBD2 (6 bases). The CDR3 has 14 amino acids. V dropped 4 bases and J dropped 9 bases, with 16 bases sitting between them. Germline V lookup: CDR1 MNHEY, CDR2 SVGEGT.

This chain connects TRBV7-9 to TRBJ2-1; 8 positions match TRBD2. CDR3 length: 15 residues. Germline CDR1 and CDR2: SEHNR and FQNEAQ (reference sequence). Germline trimming cut 5 bases from V and 4 bases from J; bases unmatched to any gene: 7. For the CDR3, the DNA is TGTGCCAGCAGCCCGGGGGGGGCCGGTTACAATGAGCAGTTCTTC. Protein sequence: CASSPGGAGYNEQFF.

The gene calls are TRBV29-1 and TRBJ1-1; 10 positions match TRBD1. The CDR3 totals 15 residues. The V segment lost 1 base and the J segment 2 bases; nucleotides outside the gene matches: 4. Germline V gene data show CDR1 as SQVTM and CDR2 as ANQGSEA. The CDR3 nucleotides read TGCAGCGTTGAAGGGACAGGGGGACGAAACACTGAAGCTTTCTTT. Encoded protein: CSVEGTGGRNTEAFF. Full variable domain (rest looked up from reference TRBV29-1 and TRBJ1-1): SAVISQKPSRDICQRGTSLTIQCQVDSQVTMMFWYRQQPGQSLTLIATANQGSEATYESGFVIDKFPISRPNLTFSTLTVSNMSPEDSSIYLCSVEGTGGRNTEAFFGQGTRLTVV.